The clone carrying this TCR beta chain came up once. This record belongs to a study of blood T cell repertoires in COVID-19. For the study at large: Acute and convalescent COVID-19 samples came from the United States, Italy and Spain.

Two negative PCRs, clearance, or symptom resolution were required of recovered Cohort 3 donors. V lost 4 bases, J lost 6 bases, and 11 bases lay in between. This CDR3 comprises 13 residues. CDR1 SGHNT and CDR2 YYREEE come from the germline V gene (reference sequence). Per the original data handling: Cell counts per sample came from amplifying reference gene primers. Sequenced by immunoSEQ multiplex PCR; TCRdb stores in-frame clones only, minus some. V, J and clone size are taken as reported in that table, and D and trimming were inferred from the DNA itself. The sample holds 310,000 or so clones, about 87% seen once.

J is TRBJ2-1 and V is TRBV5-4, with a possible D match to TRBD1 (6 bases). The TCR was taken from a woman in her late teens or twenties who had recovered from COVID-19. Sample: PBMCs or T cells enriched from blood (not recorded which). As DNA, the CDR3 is TGTGCCAGCAGCCGGACAGAATTCAATGAGCAGTTCTTC. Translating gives CASSRTEFNEQFF.